This TCR beta chain stems from a study of beta chain features in type 1 diabetes (dated by TCRdb to about 2018). Context from the whole study: Patients and healthy donors did not differ in mean age, gender distribution, total cell number or subset yield. Across all samples, approximately 98,000,000 sorted cells were examined, and cell number per subset correlated strongly with RNA yield. In the study, TCRB repertoires of sorted circulating CD4+ T cell subsets from recently diagnosed type 1 diabetes patients were compared with those of matched healthy donors. Naive and central memory subsets were obtained from all 30 or so donors, but regulatory and stem cell-like memory subsets were isolated from only 8 patients and 8 healthy donors. On the study overall, not on this receptor specifically: Shorter templates might have been favored by PCR, but patient and control samples were amplified and corrected together, so both groups would have been affected equally by any skew. Naive, central memory and regulatory TCRB repertoires appeared to be more similar among patients than among healthy donors. Because small numbers of individuals were included in the HLA sub-analyses, any influence of HLA type on TCRB rearrangement was left unresolved. Because cDNA rather than genomic DNA was sequenced, highly expressing activated cells could have been over-represented, although no difference in activation and CD3 levels was found between groups. In all four CD4+ subsets, TCRB CDR3 length was moderately but significantly shorter in type 1 diabetes patients. Patients with type 1 diabetes made fewer insertions and deleted more nucleotides at VDJ recombination sites, implying thymic rearrangement abnormalities.

The germline V gene sets CDR1 to SGHVS and CDR2 to FQNEAQ. Trimming takes 4 bases off V and 4 bases off J; junction bases not matched to a gene: 6. From the cysteine up to the phenylalanine, the CDR3 has a length of 15 residues. The retained sequence is limited to the CDR3, 45 bases, with the frame set at the first base. This clone came up a few times. Its antigen has not been determined. Base qualities are not provided; no much larger clone lies one nucleotide away. A single peripheral blood draw of approximately 120 mL on average was collected from each donor into heparinised tubes. Naive, central memory, regulatory and stem cell-like memory CD4+ T cells were sorted on a BD FACSAria II using a panel including CD45RO, CCR7, CD25, CD127, CD95 and CD27. Purity was above 98% for every sorted population. Right away, PBMCs were isolated by Lymphoprep density gradient centrifugation and were stained directly, with no culture step. To minimize batch effects, samples were stained and sorted in pairs, one healthy donor with one patient per experiment.

The entire isolated RNA was reverse transcribed using the High Capacity cDNA Reverse Transcription Kit, and thus expressed TCRB transcripts were sequenced. Deep immunoSEQ sequencing was applied to naive, central memory and regulatory T cell samples, giving an average of approximately 4 million total reads per sample. Sorted cells were lysed in RLT buffer and RNA was extracted with DNase-treated RNeasy Micro or Mini kits, depending on cell number. Each cell subset was processed separately to prevent cross-contamination, with patient and healthy donor samples processed together. TCRB sequences were amplified from cDNA with the immunoSEQ multiplex PCR, producing 87-bp fragments spanning the CDR3 region. Amplicons were sequenced on the Illumina HiSeq platform. From the authors' description of their analysis: PCR bias was computationally corrected using synthetic template baselines, reads within Hamming distance 2 were collapsed, and singletons that could not be merged were discarded. Reads were aligned to IMGT to assign V, D and J genes, CDR3 length, and insertions or deletions at six rearrangement sites. Within each subset, clonotype counts were normalized to the number of sorted cells before true diversity and Gini coefficients were calculated with the tcR R package. Repertoire sharing was quantified using the overlap coefficient calculated on TCRB nucleotide sequences. Out-of-frame TCRB sequences from naive cells were analyzed to stand in for the pre-selection repertoire. TCRdb stores this immuneACCESS table with in-frame sequences only. Part of the clones is absent; in the studies checked, under half of the shortfall reflects unresolved V genes, and no reason is known for the rest. The DNA was the basis for D and trimming; V, J and clone size are from that table. Here the sample has fewer than 350,000 clones; 15% occur a single time. Jointly, the top ten make up around 0.015% of the sample.

The sequence joins TRBV7-8 to TRBJ2-3, and 9 junctional nucleotides match TRBD2. Sequences were obtained from naive CD4+ T cells from blood. The label giving this sample's cell subset or site can be read as: true naive CD4+ T cells. This TCR derives from a man between 18 and 35 years old with type 1 diabetes. The CDR3 reads CASSSREGRPDTQYF. The bases read TGTGCCAGCAGCTCGCGGGAGGGCCGCCCAGATACGCAGTATTTT.